Presented here are 13 T cell receptor beta chains from one specimen sequenced in a study of cytomegalovirus exposure and HLA in healthy donors. It was with 60 Vbeta and 13 Jbeta primers that the PCR ran. Libraries were prepared by immunoSEQ multiplex PCR; TCRdb keeps only in-frame clonotypes and omits some of them. The sample shows over 100,000 clones, roughly 69% of them seen only once. Material for sequencing was PBMCs. The receptors derive from a human donor in good health.

V gene TRBV6-4 combines with J gene TRBJ2-1; D might be TRBD2 (6 bases). The CDR3 contains 14 residues. Germline assignment: CDR1 MRHNA and CDR2 SNTAGT. The V end lost 2 bases, the J end lost 15 bases, and 20 bases lay between the germline ends. The CDR3 protein is CASSDTPRDSPRFF. For the CDR3, the DNA is TGTGCCAGCAGTGACACCCCCCGGGACTCTCCTAGGTTCTTC.

This rearrangement joins TRBV28 to TRBJ1-2; D is unresolved. Trimming cost V 3 bases and J 7 bases, with 15 bases left between them. In germline, CDR1 is MDHEN, CDR2 SYDVKM. This CDR3 is 14 amino acids long. The CDR3: CASSLGRGLGGYTF. DNA of the CDR3: TGTGCCAGCAGTTTGGGGAGAGGTCTGGGTGGCTACACCTTC.

V usage is TRBV28 and J usage is TRBJ2-7; 8 nucleotides line up with TRBD1. Germline lookup yields CDR1 MDHEN and CDR2 SYDVKM. The CDR3 is made up of 15 amino acids. J gave up 5 bases and V 4 bases, and 10 bases lay outside the gene matches. In DNA, the CDR3 is TGTGCCAGCAGTTCCGGACAGGGAACGGTGAACGAGCAGTACTTC. Protein sequence: CASSSGQGTVNEQYF.

The chain couples TRBV30 to TRBJ1-3, with a tentative D call TRBD1 (6 bases). The CDR3 extends over 13 amino acids. Trimming cost V 1 base and J 2 bases, with 6 bases left between them. The germline CDR1 and CDR2 sequences are GTSNPN and SVGIG (reference sequence). CDR3: CAWSAGAGNTIYF. The DNA of the CDR3 is TGTGCCTGGAGTGCAGGGGCTGGAAACACCATATATTTT.

This clone was seen only a few times. The gene calls are TRBV6-6 and TRBJ1-5, with D perhaps TRBD1 (6 bases). The V gene's germline CDR1 is MNHNY and CDR2 SVGAGI (reference sequence). This CDR3 has 15 amino acids. With 6 bases removed from V and 5 bases from J, the gap between germline ends came to 17 bases. The DNA of the CDR3 is TGTGCCAGCAGAGACCCCGCAGGGGACCATCAGCCCCAGCATTTT. Residues: CASRDPAGDHQPQHF.

Remarks on this clone: Other DNA sequences in this specimen translate into the identical CDR3. V usage is TRBV6-5 and J usage is TRBJ1-3, with D unresolved. The CDR3 totals 13 residues. Trimming stripped 3 bases from V and 4 bases from J, with 7 bases between. Germline CDR1 and CDR2: MNHEY and SVGAGI. CDR3: CASSYSRGNTIYF. The CDR3 DNA reads as TGTGCCAGCAGTTATTCCCGGGGAAACACCATATATTTT.

J is TRBJ2-5 and V is TRBV5-1, with unresolved D. This CDR3 has 15 amino acids. Germline V CDR1 and CDR2: SGHRS, YFSETQ. Trimming stripped 0 bases from V and 0 bases from J, with 9 bases between. This CDR3 reads CASSLDTVYQETQYF. The CDR3 DNA is TGCGCCAGCAGCTTGGACACAGTGTACCAAGAGACCCAGTACTTC.

The rearrangement uses TRBV5-1 and TRBJ2-6, with TRBD1 matching 8 bases. The V gene end was trimmed by 0 bases and the J gene end by 0 bases; junction bases not matched to a gene: 5. This CDR3 region has 18 residues. Per germline, CDR1 SGHRS and CDR2 YFSETQ. For the CDR3, the DNA is TGCGCCAGCAGCTTGGGGGCAGGGGGCGGCTCTGGGGCCAACGTCCTGACTTTC. This sequence encodes CASSLGAGGGSGANVLTF.

This clone appeared once. The CDR3 here is CAWSPGNEQFF. The CDR3 coding sequence is TGTGCCTGGAGTCCAGGCAATGAGCAGTTCTTC. This chain uses TRBV30 with TRBJ2-1; D is ambiguous. Germline assignment: CDR1 GTSNPN and CDR2 SVGIG (reference sequence). The CDR3 spans 11 residues. V dropped 2 bases and J dropped 6 bases, with 5 bases sitting between them.

This clone has more than one count but fewer than ten. V gene TRBV10-3 combines with J gene TRBJ2-1; 8 positions match TRBD2. Germline values: CDR1 ENHRY, CDR2 SYGVKD. The junction had 9 bases not matched to a gene; V was cut back by 8 bases and J by 9 bases. The CDR3 has 13 residues. CDR3 amino acids: CAIGSGGPGEQFF. For the CDR3, the DNA is TGTGCCATCGGTTCGGGAGGGCCGGGTGAGCAGTTCTTC.

The rearrangement links TRBV28 to TRBJ1-3, with unresolved D. From germline, CDR1 is MDHEN and CDR2 SYDVKM. CDR3 length: 16 amino acids. The V and J ends lost 1 base and 0 bases respectively, with 10 bases between them. The CDR3, as DNA: TGTGCCAGCAGTTTATATAGGGAGGGCTCTGGAAACACCATATATTTT. Amino acids: CASSLYREGSGNTIYF.

This clone was observed a few times. The rearrangement joins TRBV27 to TRBJ2-3; weak D call: TRBD2 (6 bases). Trimming took off 5 bases at V and 3 bases at J, with 15 bases between the two ends. Germline CDR1 and CDR2: MNHEY and SMNVEV (reference sequence). This CDR3 is 15 amino acids long. The DNA of the CDR3 is TGTGCCAGCAGTCTTGCCGGGACTGGGACAGATACGCAGTATTTT. Translated, it gives CASSLAGTGTDTQYF.

The chain joins TRBV6-5 to TRBJ2-5, with D uncertain. V was cut by 0 bases and J by 5 bases, with 7 bases left in between. This CDR3 comprises 13 residues. The germline CDR1 and CDR2 sequences are MNHEY and SVGAGI. The CDR3 region has the DNA TGTGCCAGCAGTTACTCGATGCGGGAGACCCAGTACTTC. Amino acid sequence: CASSYSMRETQYF.